These 11 T cell receptor beta chains were all obtained from the same sample, sequenced in a study of patients and donors after allogeneic stem cell transplantation (dated by TCRdb to 2018 to 2021). Receptor amplification or capture employed RT-PCR. Sequencing used a NextSeq 550. TCRdb ran its own pipeline on the public reads, namely fastp trimming at Q25 and MiXCR clone calling, and kept in-frame beta chains. Rows merge per CDR3 protein into single entries with the most common DNA and genes. This sample is represented by about 960,000 distinct CDR3 sequences; more than 15% of them were singletons. The ten largest account for under 6.5% of the sample. Sequenced: blood, either unsorted or a sorted T cell fraction (not recorded which). The receptors originated from a human donor who was either an allogeneic HSCT recipient or a stem cell or donor lymphocyte infusion donor (not recorded which). It is not recorded whose cells these are; they may come from a transplant donor.

V is TRBV7-2 and J is TRBJ2-2; the D gene could be TRBD1 or TRBD2 (5 bases each). Germline V gives CDR1 SGHTA, CDR2 FQGNSA. The CDR3 covers 15 residues. V lost 5 bases and J lost 6, with 16 bases in between. The CDR3 loop is CASSNLGTVAGELFF. Here the CDR3 DNA reads TGTGCCAGCAGCAATCTTGGGACGGTAGCCGGGGAGCTGTTTTTT. Full variable domain (missing parts from reference TRBV7-2 and TRBJ2-2): GAGVSQSPSNKVTEKGKDVELRCDPISGHTALYWYRQSLGQGLEFLIYFQGNSAPDKSGLPSDRFSAERTGGSVSTLTIQRTQQEDSAVYLCASSNLGTVAGELFFGEGSRLTVL.

In this sample, this clonotype turned up a few times. J is TRBJ2-1 and V is TRBV30; TRBD1 matches 7 bases. The CDR3 sequence is 13 residues long. Trimming took 0 bases from V and 9 from J; bases not matched to a gene: 5. Looked up from germline, CDR1 is GTSNPN and CDR2 is SVGIG (reference sequence). The CDR3 sequence: CAWSVLGGVEQFF. CDR3 DNA sequence: TGTGCCTGGAGTGTTTTAGGGGGCGTTGAGCAGTTCTTC.

The CDR3 DNA follows: TGCGCCAGCAGCAGACAGGGGGCAAAAGTCACAGATACGCAGTATTTT. Protein sequence: CASSRQGAKVTDTQYF. V is TRBV5-1 and J is TRBJ2-3; 10 bases fit TRBD1. The CDR3 is made up of 16 amino acids. Trimming took 4 bases from V and 2 from J; bases not matched to a gene: 7. The germline V gene has CDR1 SGHRS and CDR2 YFSETQ.

This chain links TRBV24-1 with TRBJ1-1; D may be TRBD1 (5 bases). Per the germline V gene, CDR1 is KGHDR and CDR2 is SFDVKD. V was trimmed by 7 bases and J by 7 bases, leaving 15 bases between them. This CDR3 spans 13 amino acids. In nucleotides, the CDR3 is TGTGCCACCAGCGACACCCGAAGGGGTGAAGCTTTCTTT. Amino acid sequence: CATSDTRRGEAFF.

The table lists this clonotype with a few counts. The rearrangement uses TRBV20-1 and TRBJ2-7, with 8 bases matching TRBD1. V was pared by 5 bases and J by 1 base, with 7 bases of the junction left unmatched. The CDR3 runs to 14 residues. CDR1 and CDR2 (germline): DFQATT, SNEGSKA (reference sequence). The CDR3 loop reads CSAHLRDRSYEQYF. The CDR3 coding sequence is TGCAGTGCTCACCTCCGGGACAGGTCCTACGAGCAGTACTTC.

The genes are TRBV7-3 and TRBJ2-5, with D maybe TRBD2 (6 bases). CDR1 and CDR2 (germline): SGHTA, FQGTGA. Trimming removed 6 bases at V and 5 bases at J, with 19 bases between. There are 15 residues in the CDR3. CDR3 sequence reads: CASSGGFTSSETQYF. The CDR3 region has the DNA TGTGCCAGCAGTGGGGGATTTACTAGCTCGGAGACCCAGTACTTC.

This clonotype appeared a few times. This chain joins TRBV29-1 and TRBJ2-7, with 10 bases fitting TRBD2. CDR1 is SQVTM and CDR2 is ANQGSEA in the germline V gene. J was trimmed by 2 bases and V by 7 bases; bases with no gene match: 5. This CDR3 is 13 amino acids long. The CDR3 is CSGRTSGTYEQYF. As DNA, the CDR3 is TGCAGCGGCCGGACTAGCGGCACCTACGAGCAGTACTTC.

This clonotype has at least ten counts. This chain uses TRBV11-2 with TRBJ1-2; weak D call: TRBD1 (5 bases). Germline loops: CDR1 SGHAT, CDR2 FQNNGV. V lost 5 bases and J lost 5, with 15 bases in between. The CDR3 spans 14 residues. CDR3 sequence reads: CASSTDGTVYGYTF. Here the CDR3 DNA reads TGTGCCAGCAGCACCGACGGGACGGTTTATGGCTACACCTTC.

The gene calls are TRBV29-1 and TRBJ2-7; D not certain. The CDR3 is 11 amino acids. V lost 5 bases and J lost 6, with 11 bases in between. The germline V gene encodes CDR1 SQVTM and CDR2 ANQGSEA. The CDR3 loop is CSVLGIGEQYF. Written as DNA, the CDR3 is TGCAGCGTTTTGGGTATTGGCGAGCAGTACTTC.

This chain connects TRBV20-1 to TRBJ2-3; D is perhaps TRBD2 (5 bases). Between the trimmed V and J ends, which lost 6 bases and 2 bases, there was a span of 15 bases. CDR1 is DFQATT and CDR2 is SNEGSKA in the germline V gene (reference sequence). This CDR3 spans 14 amino acids. The CDR3 protein is CSARMTTTTDTQYF. CDR3 nucleotides: TGCAGTGCAAGAATGACTACCACCACAGATACGCAGTATTTT.

This clonotype was picked up a small number of times. The V and J genes are TRBV5-4 and TRBJ2-2; 9 positions agree with TRBD2. The CDR3 sequence is 17 residues long. V lost 0 bases, J lost 4 bases, and 7 bases stayed unmatched. CDR1 is SGHNT and CDR2 is YYREEE in the germline V gene (reference sequence). CDR3 nucleotides: TGTGCCAGCAGCTTGGGGGGACTAGCCTACGGCACCGGGGAGCTGTTTTTT. Protein sequence: CASSLGGLAYGTGELFF.